Below, 29 T cell receptor beta chains from the same sample are listed, as sequenced in a study of CD8+ T cells in alopecia areata. Extracted RNA was reverse transcribed into cDNA, the sequencing template. Here immunoSEQ multiplex PCR was the method, and the copy in TCRdb shows in-frame clones only, minus some. The sample lists 95,000 to 150,000 clones, roughly 50% occurring once. Sequencing was done on a sample of NKG2D-low CD8+ T cells sorted from blood. The receptors here all came from a human donor with alopecia areata.

J is TRBJ2-1 and V is TRBV27; a weak D match, TRBD2 (5 bases). Per germline, CDR1 MNHEY and CDR2 SMNVEV (reference sequence). This CDR3 region has 12 residues. Trimming shortened V by 5 bases and J by 9 bases, and 11 bases separated the two germline ends. As DNA, the CDR3 is TGTGCCAGCAGTGTGTCCGAGGGTGAGCAGTTCTTC. It yields the protein CASSVSEGEQFF.

The CDR3, as DNA: TGTGCCAGCATCCTATCTAGCGGGGGGGCTGCAGATACGCAGTATTTT. This gives the protein CASILSSGGAADTQYF. The V and J genes are TRBV6-4 and TRBJ2-3, with 12 bases lining up with TRBD2. Germline CDR1 is MRHNA and CDR2 is SNTAGT. There are 16 residues in the CDR3. Losses at the gene ends were 7 bases for V and 4 bases for J; bases not matched to a gene: 9.

The V gene is TRBV29-1, the J gene TRBJ2-1, with 11 positions matching TRBD2. J gave up 6 bases and V 2 bases, and 6 bases lay outside the gene matches. CDR1 is SQVTM and CDR2 is ANQGSEA in the germline V gene. This CDR3 contains 15 residues. CDR3 sequence: CSVESTSGRINEQFF. As DNA, the CDR3 is TGCAGCGTTGAATCAACTAGCGGGAGAATCAATGAGCAGTTCTTC.

The chain employs TRBV27 and TRBJ2-2; 7 positions agree with TRBD1. Germline V gives CDR1 MNHEY, CDR2 SMNVEV (reference sequence). Trimming at V came to 6 bases and at J to 11 bases, leaving 6 bases not matched to a gene. The CDR3 loop spans 12 amino acids. For the CDR3, the DNA is TGTGCCAGCAGCCTACAGGGGCTCGAGCTGTTTTTT. This gives the protein CASSLQGLELFF.

The chain has TRBV29-1 and TRBJ2-3; D could derive from TRBD1 or TRBD2 (5 bases each). CDR3 length: 13 residues. Germline loops: CDR1 SQVTM, CDR2 ANQGSEA. V was clipped by 7 bases and J by 2 bases, with 13 bases between them. The CDR3 DNA is TGCAGCGCGGAAGGGGAGAACACAGATACGCAGTATTTT. As protein: CSAEGENTDTQYF.

The rearrangement joins TRBV30 to TRBJ1-1; TRBD1 matches at 9 bases. Per germline, CDR1 GTSNPN and CDR2 SVGIG (reference sequence). The CDR3 length is 14 residues. V shed 3 bases, J shed 4 bases, and the junction held 6 bases outside the gene matches. The CDR3 spells CAWSVGQGRTEAFF. For the CDR3, the DNA is TGTGCCTGGAGCGTGGGACAGGGACGCACTGAAGCTTTCTTT.

V is TRBV14 and J is TRBJ2-7; 9 nucleotides align to TRBD1. CDR3 size: 18 residues. Germline lookup yields CDR1 SGHDN and CDR2 FVKESK. V lost 5 bases to trimming and J lost 0 bases; unmatched junction nucleotides: 14. CDR3 in DNA: TGTGCCAGCAGCAACCGGGACAGGGTTCCCAGGAGCTCCTACGAGCAGTACTTC. The encoded protein is CASSNRDRVPRSSYEQYF.

This rearrangement joins TRBV4-1 to TRBJ2-1; TRBD1 matches at 11 bases. Germline V gene data show CDR1 as MGHRA and CDR2 as YSYEKL. The length of the CDR3 is 18 residues. The ends lost 5 bases at V and 2 bases at J; junction bases unmatched: 11. DNA for the CDR3: TGCGCCAGCAGCAGGGCCCCCGGGACAGGGGGAACCTACAATGAGCAGTTCTTC. Translated: CASSRAPGTGGTYNEQFF.

This clone was seen a few times. The chain links TRBV29-1 to TRBJ2-7, with a tentative D call TRBD2 (6 bases). Trimming stripped 1 base from V and 3 bases from J, with 16 bases between. Germline CDR1 reads SQVTM; CDR2 reads ANQGSEA. This CDR3 is 15 amino acids long. The CDR3 is CSVEGTTSPLYEQYF. CDR3 nucleotides: TGCAGCGTTGAAGGGACTACATCACCCCTCTACGAGCAGTACTTC.

This clone was counted a few times. The gene calls are TRBV7-2 and TRBJ2-7; TRBD2 aligns across 7 bases. The CDR3 runs 15 residues. Trimming removed 1 base from V and 0 bases from J; junction bases left unmatched: 3. Germline CDR1 is SGHTA and CDR2 is FQGNSA. The CDR3 spells CASSLVGGSSYEQYF. As DNA, the CDR3 is TGTGCCAGCAGCTTAGTGGGGGGGAGCTCCTACGAGCAGTACTTC.

This clone was counted between two and nine times. The rearrangement joins TRBV29-1 to TRBJ2-1, with 7 bases that match TRBD1. CDR3 size: 14 residues. CDR1 is SQVTM and CDR2 is ANQGSEA in the germline V gene. The ends lost 7 bases at V and 0 bases at J; junction bases unmatched: 6. This chain's CDR3 is CSALTGASYNEQFF. The CDR3 bases are TGCAGCGCGTTAACAGGGGCCTCCTACAATGAGCAGTTCTTC.

This chain uses TRBV2 with TRBJ2-5, with D perhaps matching TRBD1 (6 bases). The length of the CDR3 is 13 residues. Deletions cut 8 bases from V and 5 bases from J, with 15 bases between. The V gene's germline CDR1 is SNHLY and CDR2 FYNNEI. The CDR3 DNA reads as TGTGCCAGCTTAGGGGGAGATATCGAGACCCAGTACTTC. Amino acids: CASLGGDIETQYF.

The V and J genes are TRBV2 and TRBJ2-1, with unresolved D. Germline CDR1 and CDR2: SNHLY and FYNNEI. The CDR3 extends over 9 amino acids. V shed 8 bases and J shed 14 bases, with 10 bases lying between them. The DNA for the CDR3 is TGTGCCAGCGGTGGGTCGGAGTTCTTC. It yields the protein CASGGSEFF.

This chain connects TRBV27 to TRBJ2-5; no definite D call. Germline V gene data show CDR1 as MNHEY and CDR2 as SMNVEV (reference sequence). This CDR3 is built from 13 residues. The ends were cut back, 8 bases at V and 5 bases at J, with 15 bases in the middle. The DNA of the CDR3 is TGTGCCAGCGGTACAATGGTTGAGGAGACCCAGTACTTC. Its protein product is CASGTMVEETQYF.

CDR3 nucleotides: TGTGCCAGCAGTTACTCGGAGGGAACTGAAAAACTGTTTTTT. Translating it yields CASSYSEGTEKLFF. The chain links TRBV6-5 to TRBJ1-4; D call uncertain. Germline CDR1 MNHEY, CDR2 SVGAGI. This CDR3 has 14 amino acids. The ends were cut back, 0 bases at V and 7 bases at J, with 9 bases in the middle.

This sequence joins TRBV9 and TRBJ2-1; TRBD2 aligns across 7 bases. The CDR3 extends over 16 amino acids. After removal of 4 bases from V and 4 bases from J, the junction contained 11 bases not matched to a gene. Germline V lookup: CDR1 SGDLS, CDR2 YYNGEE. The CDR3 here is CASSHNPGEGYNEQFF. The CDR3 DNA reads TGTGCCAGCAGCCATAATCCCGGGGAGGGGTACAATGAGCAGTTCTTC.

On this clone: The sample contains more than one DNA sequence encoding this CDR3. V gene TRBV4-1 combines with J gene TRBJ2-1; D gene uncertain. The V gene's germline CDR1 is MGHRA and CDR2 YSYEKL. This CDR3 has 12 amino acids. V lost 0 bases to trimming and J lost 8 bases, with 5 bases between them. The CDR3 sequence is CASSQDRDEQFF. CDR3 DNA: TGCGCCAGCAGCCAAGATCGTGATGAGCAGTTCTTC.

This clone has more than one count but fewer than ten. The J gene is TRBJ2-7, the V gene TRBV11-2; D gene uncertain. The CDR3 has 13 amino acids. Trimming removed 5 bases from V and 4 bases from J, with 12 bases in between. The germline CDR1 and CDR2 sequences are SGHAT and FQNNGV. CDR3 coding DNA: TGTGCCAGCAGCCGGCACGAGGCGTACGAGCAGTACTTC. It translates to CASSRHEAYEQYF.

A few counts support this clone. The chain has TRBV5-1 and TRBJ1-1; no clear D gene. V shed 0 bases and J shed 5 bases, with 8 bases lying between them. Germline CDR1 is SGHRS and CDR2 is YFSETQ. The CDR3 consists of 13 residues. The CDR3 nucleotides read TGCGCCAGCAGCTTGGAATCCAGTACTGAAGCTTTCTTT. Translation gives CASSLESSTEAFF. The whole variable domain, remainder taken from reference TRBV5-1 and TRBJ1-1, is KAGVTQTPRYLIKTRGQQVTLSCSPISGHRSVSWYQQTPGQGLQFLFEYFSETQRNKGNFPGRFSGRQFSNSRSEMNVSTLELGDSALYLCASSLESSTEAFFGQGTRLTVV.

This clone appeared once. V usage is TRBV11-2 and J usage is TRBJ2-1, with D perhaps TRBD1 or TRBD2 (5 bases each). Trimming pared 4 bases from V and 5 bases from J, leaving 9 bases between. Germline CDR1 is SGHAT and CDR2 is FQNNGV. The CDR3 runs 13 residues. The DNA of the CDR3 is TGTGCCAGCAGCTGGGACCTGGACAATGAGCAGTTCTTC. Its translation is CASSWDLDNEQFF.

This chain links TRBV27 with TRBJ2-7; D remains unclear. The CDR3 sequence is 13 residues long. Trimming left V 0 bases short and J 3 bases short, with 6 bases between. The germline V gene encodes CDR1 MNHEY and CDR2 SMNVEV (reference sequence). CDR3 DNA: TGTGCCAGCAGTTTATCGACCAACTACGAGCAGTACTTC. It encodes CASSLSTNYEQYF.

This clone was counted a few times. The chain recombines TRBV29-1 with TRBJ1-1; D remains ambiguous. Germline V gene sequence: CDR1 SQVTM, CDR2 ANQGSEA. The V end lost 4 bases, the J end lost 1 base, and 10 bases lay between the germline ends. This CDR3 has 13 amino acids. CDR3 in amino acids: CSVVSGWNTEAFF. The CDR3 nucleotides read TGCAGCGTTGTGAGCGGATGGAACACTGAAGCTTTCTTT.

V usage is TRBV30 and J usage is TRBJ2-2, with unresolved D. Trimming took 5 bases from V and 6 from J, leaving 7 bases between them. The CDR3 totals 11 residues. Looked up from germline, CDR1 is GTSNPN and CDR2 is SVGIG (reference sequence). The CDR3: CAWGISGELFF. DNA of the CDR3: TGTGCCTGGGGTATCTCCGGGGAGCTGTTTTTT. The full variable domain, in which reference TRBV30 and TRBJ2-2 provide the parts outside the CDR3, is SQTIHQWPATLVQPVGSPLSLECTVEGTSNPNLYWYRQAAGRGLQLLFYSVGIGQISSEVPQNLSASRPQDRQFILSSKKLLLSDSGFYLCAWGISGELFFGEGSRLTVL.

A note on this clone: Other DNA sequences in this sample translate to the same CDR3. The J gene is TRBJ2-7, the V gene TRBV5-1, with D uncertain. V lost 1 base and J lost 5, with 4 bases in between. This CDR3 contains 11 residues. Germline V lookup: CDR1 SGHRS, CDR2 YFSETQ. Written as DNA, the CDR3 is TGCGCCAGCAGCTTGAACAACGAGCAGTACTTC. Its protein product is CASSLNNEQYF.

This chain joins TRBV9 and TRBJ1-1, with D unclear. V lost 4 bases, J lost 4 bases, and 14 bases lay in between. Germline assignment: CDR1 SGDLS and CDR2 YYNGEE. The CDR3 has 14 residues. CDR3 sequence: CASSPDLYGTEAFF. CDR3 nucleotide sequence: TGTGCCAGCAGCCCCGACCTTTATGGCACTGAAGCTTTCTTT.

The chain has TRBV29-1 and TRBJ2-3; tentative D call: TRBD1 (7 bases). The CDR3 contains 13 residues. V lost 6 bases and J 4 bases, leaving 14 bases between the germline ends. Germline V gene data show CDR1 as SQVTM and CDR2 as ANQGSEA. CDR3 nucleotide sequence: TGCAGCGTCCAGGGGGGATATGCAGATACGCAGTATTTT. This codes for CSVQGGYADTQYF.

This clone has more than one count but fewer than ten. The chain links TRBV29-1 to TRBJ2-3; TRBD1 matches at 10 bases. CDR3 length equals 15 residues. Germline V gene sequence: CDR1 SQVTM, CDR2 ANQGSEA. Trimming removed 5 bases from V and 2 bases from J; junction bases left unmatched: 7. CDR3 DNA: TGCAGCGTTCTTCCGGGACAGGGGCTCACAGATACGCAGTATTTT. Encoded protein: CSVLPGQGLTDTQYF.

V is TRBV29-1 and J is TRBJ1-1; tentative D call: TRBD1 (5 bases). CDR1 is SQVTM, CDR2 ANQGSEA, per germline. The CDR3 consists of 12 residues. Deletions cut 1 base from V and 5 bases from J, with 8 bases between. CDR3 DNA sequence: TGCAGCGTTGAAGTGGGGGGTACTGAAGCTTTCTTT. As protein: CSVEVGGTEAFF.

The chain has TRBV29-1 and TRBJ2-3, with D perhaps TRBD1 (5 bases). Germline loops: CDR1 SQVTM, CDR2 ANQGSEA. The V gene lost 7 bases and the J gene lost 0 bases, with 14 bases spanning the gap. The CDR3 has 14 residues. CDR3 amino acids: CSADRDTSTDTQYF. DNA of the CDR3: TGCAGCGCAGACAGAGACACTAGCACAGATACGCAGTATTTT.